The sequence of this T cell receptor (beta chain) was determined in a study of blood T cell repertoires in COVID-19. The overall study: Sites across the United States, Italy and Spain contributed samples from acute and convalescent COVID-19.

The CDR3 covers 14 residues. Looked up from germline, CDR1 is MNHEY and CDR2 is SVGEGT. V shed 5 bases, J shed 2 bases, and the junction held 5 bases outside the gene matches. As originally analysed: Reference gene primer amplification in the assay estimated nucleated cell counts. The table came from immunoSEQ multiplex PCR; TCRdb's copy has only in-frame clones and leaves some out. Clone size and V and J calls were adopted from that table, with D and trimming inferred from the DNA. The sample contains over 55,000 clones, over 80% of which appear only once. This sequence was found in a middle-aged man with active COVID-19. Sequenced input: peripheral blood. The chain is built from TRBV6-2 or TRBV6-3 and TRBJ2-7; 8 bases map to TRBD1. CDR3 amino acids: CASSRTGTTYEQYF. The CDR3 DNA reads TGTGCCAGCAGTAGGACAGGGACAACCTACGAGCAGTACTTC.